This is a list of T cell receptor beta chains from one sample in a study of CD8+CD57+ T cells in acquired aplastic anemia. One entry per CDR3 protein, called by TCRdb with MiXCR from the reads. This sample has roughly 300,000 distinct CDR3 sequences, with 45% to 70% found just once. The sample comprised sorted CD4+, CD8+, or CD8+CD57+ T cells (not recorded which) from PBMCs. The source is a human donor with severe aplastic anemia or a healthy control (not recorded which). The CDR3 runs from the conserved cysteine through the conserved F or W. Where a row states a size, it is once, few, many or the class of an expanded clone; other rows omit it.

J gene: TRBJ1-2
clone size: NA
V gene: TRBV7-6
CDR3 protein: CASSSQGIRGYTF

J gene: TRBJ1-1
clone size: NA
V gene: TRBV10-3
CDR3 protein: CAIALDRTEAFF

J gene: TRBJ2-1
clone size: NA
V gene: TRBV20-1
CDR3 protein: CSASKPGQGNEQFF

J gene: TRBJ2-7
clone size: NA
V gene: TRBV2
CDR3 protein: CASIPTGTTYEQYF

J gene: TRBJ1-5
clone size: NA
V gene: TRBV2
CDR3 protein: CASSVRQGDQPQLF

J gene: TRBJ1-2
clone size: NA
V gene: TRBV24-1
CDR3 protein: CATRGSSYSANYGYTF

J gene: TRBJ2-5
clone size: many
V gene: TRBV19
CDR3 protein: CASSIDSGRRETQYF

J gene: TRBJ2-7
clone size: many
V gene: TRBV4-2
CDR3 protein: CASSQEGLAGGPVEQYF

J gene: TRBJ1-2
clone size: many
V gene: TRBV10-3
CDR3 protein: CAISESIVERGLYGYTF

J gene: TRBJ1-6
clone size: many
V gene: TRBV6-1
CDR3 protein: CASRPTGMNSPLHF

J gene: TRBJ1-1
clone size: many
V gene: TRBV7-9
CDR3 protein: CASSLYADGTEAFF

J gene: TRBJ2-1
clone size: NA
V gene: TRBV29-1
CDR3 protein: CSVARAYNEQFF

J gene: TRBJ2-2
clone size: few
V gene: TRBV24-1
CDR3 protein: CATRPTGQGSTGELFF

J gene: TRBJ1-5
clone size: NA
V gene: TRBV10-2
CDR3 protein: CASSDFIPSNQPQHF